Sequencing of this TCR beta chain was carried out in a study of CD8+ T cells in alopecia areata. Study context: Patients in the treated group were given tofacitinib by mouth, 5 to 10 mg twice a day. Tofacitinib continued for 6 to 18 months and was then withheld for 6 months.

Lesional scalp punch biopsies and peripheral blood came from alopecia areata patients. The CDR3 spans 14 residues. Germline CDR1 reads MNHEY; CDR2 reads SVGAGI. V was shortened by 6 bases and J by 0 bases, with 6 bases between the two germline ends. Broader study findings: Clonality in lesional scalp, especially alopecia totalis/universalis, exceeded that of normal scalp.

The authors extracted RNA and reverse transcribed it into cDNA as the sequencing template. Sequenced by immunoSEQ multiplex PCR; TCRdb stores in-frame clones only, minus some. The sample has roughly 150,000 clones, around three fifths seen once; the top ten hold about 6.8%. A note on this clone: The antigen is undetermined.

This receptor was obtained from a human donor with alopecia areata. This chain joins TRBV6-5 and TRBJ2-6; D ambiguous. The material sequenced was CD4+ T cells sorted from blood, taken at week 0. The CDR3 nucleotides read TGTGCCAGCAGCCGTACCTCTGGGGCCAACGTCCTGACTTTC. This translates into CASSRTSGANVLTF.